One and the same sample provided the 19 T cell receptor beta chains below, sequenced in a study of cytomegalovirus exposure and HLA in healthy donors. The PCR contained 60 Vbeta and 13 Jbeta primers. Produced via immunoSEQ multiplex PCR; TCRdb's table is partial and in-frame only. The repertoire holds 200,000 or so clones, about 84% seen once, with about 1.2% in the top ten. Sequenced: PBMCs. These receptor sequences come from a human donor in good health.

The V gene is TRBV6-1, the J gene TRBJ2-7; 9 bases align to TRBD1. The CDR3 contains 17 residues. Germline assignment: CDR1 MNHNS and CDR2 SASEGT. V shed 4 bases and J 0 bases; nucleotides not matched to a gene: 10. The CDR3 protein is CASSVRWTGDYSYEQYF. CDR3 DNA: TGTGCCAGCAGTGTACGTTGGACAGGGGATTACTCCTACGAGCAGTACTTC.

This clone is a singleton in its sample. The V gene is TRBV9, the J gene TRBJ2-5; possible D gene TRBD2, 6 bases. The length of the CDR3 is 16 residues. Germline V gene data show CDR1 as SGDLS and CDR2 as YYNGEE. V lost 0 bases and J lost 4, with 16 bases in between. DNA for the CDR3: TGTGCCAGCAGCGTAGGGGGTCGGAGGGGTAGAGAGACCCAGTACTTC. Translation: CASSVGGRRGRETQYF.

The chain joins TRBV6-5 to TRBJ2-2; D gene ambiguous. The V end was cut by 2 bases, the J end by 2 bases, with 9 bases between. The CDR3 extends over 15 amino acids. Germline V gives CDR1 MNHEY, CDR2 SVGAGI. The CDR3 reads CASSYITGNTGELFF. The DNA of the CDR3 is TGTGCCAGCAGTTACATAACGGGTAACACCGGGGAGCTGTTTTTT.

The chain employs TRBV11-2 and TRBJ1-4; TRBD1 is a possible D gene (5 bases). V gave up 6 bases and J gave up 3 bases, with 11 bases separating them. Germline CDR1 reads SGHAT; CDR2 reads FQNNGV. The CDR3 length is 14 residues. The CDR3: CASRRIGANEKLFF. DNA for the CDR3: TGTGCCAGCAGGAGGATAGGGGCTAATGAAAAACTGTTTTTT.

This rearrangement joins TRBV7-2 to TRBJ1-2; 7 bases are a match to TRBD1. Losses at the gene ends were 10 bases for V and 5 bases for J; bases not matched to a gene: 16. The V gene's germline CDR1 is SGHTA and CDR2 FQGNSA. CDR3 length: 15 amino acids. CDR3 DNA sequence: TGTGCCACCCGGCGGGGGGAACAGGGGTATTATGGCTACACCTTC. It is translated as CATRRGEQGYYGYTF.

V usage is TRBV11-2 and J usage is TRBJ2-1, with 8 positions matching TRBD1. The junction had 10 bases not matched to a gene; V was cut back by 2 bases and J by 7 bases. Germline values: CDR1 SGHAT, CDR2 FQNNGV. The CDR3 has 16 residues. The CDR3 sequence is CASSLQGALRGNEQFF. In DNA, the CDR3 is TGTGCCAGCAGCTTACAGGGGGCGCTTAGGGGAAATGAGCAGTTCTTC.

This chain uses TRBV4-1 with TRBJ1-3; 9 bases map to TRBD1. V gave up 3 bases and J gave up 7 bases; unmatched junction bases: 7. The CDR3 is made up of 15 amino acids. The V gene's germline CDR1 is MGHRA and CDR2 YSYEKL. The CDR3 here is CASSQGTGSSNTIYF. The CDR3 nucleotides are TGCGCCAGCAGCCAGGGGACAGGGTCGTCGAACACCATATATTTT.

The chain combines TRBV5-4 with TRBJ2-7; 13 bases align to TRBD2. CDR3 size: 17 residues. The germline CDR1 and CDR2 sequences are SGHNT and YYREEE (reference sequence). V lost 4 bases, J lost 4 bases, and 11 bases stayed unmatched. The CDR3 DNA sequence: TGTGCCAGCAGCGGTGGACTAGCGGGAGCACAATTTTACGAGCAGTACTTC. It codes for CASSGGLAGAQFYEQYF.

The CDR3 loop reads CASSTSTDTQYF. The DNA for the CDR3 is TGCGCCAGCAGCACTAGCACAGATACGCAGTATTTT. The chain joins TRBV5-1 to TRBJ2-3; D gene ambiguous. Germline lookup yields CDR1 SGHRS and CDR2 YFSETQ. This CDR3 comprises 12 residues. The ends were cut back, 4 bases at V and 0 bases at J, with 3 bases in the middle.

The chain has TRBV19 and TRBJ2-3; 8 nucleotides line up with TRBD2. The CDR3 runs to 16 residues. With 6 bases clipped from V and 4 bases from J, the junction kept 12 bases outside the gene matches. The germline gives CDR1 LNHDA, CDR2 SQIVND (reference sequence). This CDR3 reads CASSPRGEINADTQYF. CDR3 DNA sequence: TGTGCCAGTAGCCCGCGGGGGGAGATTAACGCAGATACGCAGTATTTT.

The chain employs TRBV29-1 and TRBJ2-7, with 7 bases matching TRBD1. Trimming cost V 5 bases and J 4 bases; bases outside gene matches: 5. Germline V lookup: CDR1 SQVTM, CDR2 ANQGSEA. There are 12 residues in the CDR3. CDR3 protein: CSVTGTVYEQYF. The CDR3 nucleotides read TGCAGCGTTACAGGGACAGTTTACGAGCAGTACTTC.

The chain carries TRBV7-9 and TRBJ1-4; D is undetermined. The CDR3 loop spans 15 amino acids. V gave up 2 bases and J gave up 4 bases, with 11 bases separating them. CDR1 is SEHNR and CDR2 is FQNEAQ in the germline V gene (reference sequence). CDR3: CASSLLEGRNEKLFF. In DNA, the CDR3 is TGTGCCAGCAGCTTATTGGAGGGCCGTAATGAAAAACTGTTTTTT.

The V call is TRBV10-3, the J call TRBJ1-1; D is perhaps TRBD1 (6 bases). Trimming stripped 5 bases from V and 0 bases from J, with 16 bases between. Germline V gene sequence: CDR1 ENHRY, CDR2 SYGVKD. This CDR3 contains 16 residues. In nucleotides, the CDR3 is TGTGCCATCAGTCTATTTAGACAGGAGATGAACACTGAAGCTTTCTTT. Its protein product is CAISLFRQEMNTEAFF.

This clone was recorded a few times. This chain joins TRBV16 and TRBJ2-5, with TRBD2 identical over 13 bases. The CDR3 loop spans 17 amino acids. Germline V gene lookup returns CDR1 KGHSY and CDR2 FQNENV. V dropped 0 bases and J dropped 4; count of bases not matched to a gene: 5. CDR3: CASSQSGLAGPGETQYF. In nucleotides, the CDR3 is TGTGCCAGCAGCCAATCGGGACTAGCGGGACCGGGAGAGACCCAGTACTTC.

This clone was observed once. CDR3 residues: CASNHPQGGSFEQYF. The CDR3 DNA follows: TGTGCCAGCAACCACCCACAGGGGGGAAGTTTCGAGCAGTACTTC. The chain uses TRBV6-1 and TRBJ2-7; 8 bases fit TRBD1. The CDR3 is made up of 15 amino acids. Germline V gene sequence: CDR1 MNHNS, CDR2 SASEGT. V shed 7 bases, J shed 6 bases, and the junction held 14 bases outside the gene matches.

The chain combines TRBV6-5 with TRBJ2-5; 10 bases map to TRBD2. The trim removed 2 bases at V and 3 bases at J, leaving 6 bases unmatched. The CDR3 has 16 residues. CDR1 and CDR2 from the germline V gene are MNHEY and SVGAGI. CDR3 nucleotide sequence: TGTGCCAGCAGTTACCCTAGCGGGAGCGCTGAAGAGACCCAGTACTTC. Translated: CASSYPSGSAEETQYF.

V and J are TRBV2 and TRBJ2-7, with D possibly matching TRBD2 (6 bases). Germline values: CDR1 SNHLY, CDR2 FYNNEI. The CDR3 length is 14 residues. Trimming removed 3 bases from V and 0 bases from J, with 9 bases in between. The CDR3 sequence: CASSDRRGSYEQYF. CDR3 sequence (DNA): TGTGCCAGCAGTGATCGGCGGGGCTCCTACGAGCAGTACTTC.

The chain combines TRBV19 with TRBJ2-7; the D gene is possibly TRBD1 (6 bases). V lost 8 bases, J lost 5 bases, and 10 bases lay in between. Germline assignment: CDR1 LNHDA and CDR2 SQIVND (reference sequence). The CDR3 sequence is 11 residues long. CDR3 protein: CASGDNHEQYF. As DNA, the CDR3 is TGTGCCAGTGGGGACAATCACGAGCAGTACTTC.

The chain employs TRBV19 and TRBJ2-7; TRBD1 agrees at 7 bases. This CDR3 is built from 14 residues. V shed 9 bases, J shed 0 bases, and the junction held 8 bases outside the gene matches. CDR1 is LNHDA, CDR2 SQIVND, per germline (reference sequence). This CDR3 is CASLPGTDSYEQYF. Here the CDR3 DNA reads TGTGCCAGCCTCCCCGGGACAGACTCCTACGAGCAGTACTTC.